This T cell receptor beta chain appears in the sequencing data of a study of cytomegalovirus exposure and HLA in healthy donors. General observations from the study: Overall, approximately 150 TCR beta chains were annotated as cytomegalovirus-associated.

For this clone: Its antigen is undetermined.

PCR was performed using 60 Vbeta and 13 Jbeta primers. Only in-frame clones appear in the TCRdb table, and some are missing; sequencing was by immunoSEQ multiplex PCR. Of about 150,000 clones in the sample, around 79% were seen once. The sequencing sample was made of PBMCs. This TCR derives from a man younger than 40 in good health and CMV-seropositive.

The CDR3, as DNA: TGCGCCAGCAGCCAAGACTTAAGAGGGCAGTATTTT. Protein product: CASSQDLRGQYF. This chain uses TRBV4-1 with TRBJ2-3; D is undetermined. This CDR3 has 12 amino acids. Germline loops: CDR1 MGHRA, CDR2 YSYEKL. V gave up 0 bases and J gave up 11 bases, with 9 bases separating them.